The rows below give T cell receptor beta chains drawn from one sample of a study of blood T cell repertoires in COVID-19. Assay: immunoSEQ multiplex PCR; the TCRdb copy retains only in-frame clones and omits some. The profile shows around 100,000 clones, roughly 72% of them singletons. Sequencing was carried out using peripheral blood. All receptors come from an older man with acute or convalescent COVID-19. Both conserved end residues are part of each CDR3. A D gene is named only where the DNA matches it firmly. Clone size is given for some rows only: seen once, a few or many times, or a class if the clone is expanded.

CDR3 protein,CDR3 DNA,D gene,V gene,J gene,clone size
CASSLAEKGRGEKLFF,TGTGCCAGCAGCTTAGCGGAGAAGGGAAGGGGTGAAAAACTGTTTTTT,NA,TRBV7-9,TRBJ1-4,NA
CASSQSGTSGYQETQYF,TGCGCCAGCAGCCAGTCAGGGACTAGCGGCTACCAAGAGACCCAGTACTTC,TRBD2,TRBV4-1,TRBJ2-5,once
CASSYQGGYEQYF,TGTGCCAGCAGTTATCAAGGGGGCTACGAGCAGTACTTC,NA,TRBV27,TRBJ2-7,NA
CASSLGLARAGELFF,TGTGCCAGTAGTCTCGGACTAGCAAGGGCCGGGGAGCTGTTTTTT,TRBD2,TRBV19,TRBJ2-2,few
CASSSNFGGQGTEAFF,TGTGCCAGTAGTTCCAACTTCGGGGGGCAGGGGACTGAAGCTTTCTTT,NA,TRBV19,TRBJ1-1,NA
CASKRGPASPLHF,TGTGCCAGCAAAAGAGGCCCTGCTTCACCCCTCCACTTT,NA,TRBV6-5,TRBJ1-6,few
CASKTPGLRTDTQYF,TGCGCCAGCAAGACGCCGGGACTTCGCACAGATACGCAGTATTTT,NA,TRBV5-1,TRBJ2-3,NA
CASSPDRASNQPQHF,TGTGCCAGCAGTCCTGACAGGGCTAGCAATCAGCCCCAGCATTTT,TRBD1,TRBV2,TRBJ1-5,NA
CSVEDRLGAEQYF,TGCAGCGTTGAAGATCGGTTGGGAGCCGAGCAGTACTTC,NA,TRBV29-1,TRBJ2-7,NA
CASSQDTREQYF,TGTGCCAGCAGCCAAGATACTAGGGAGCAGTACTTC,NA,TRBV3-1/TRBV3-2,TRBJ2-7,NA
CASSVGLADSYNEQFF,TGTGCCAGCAGCGTGGGACTAGCGGACTCCTACAATGAGCAGTTCTTC,TRBD2,TRBV7-9,TRBJ2-1,few
CASSYVFGGAGLYNEQFF,TGTGCCAGCAGTTACGTTTTCGGAGGAGCGGGGTTATACAATGAGCAGTTCTTC,TRBD2,TRBV6-2/TRBV6-3,TRBJ2-1,NA
CASSGDRHTYEQYF,TGTGCCAGCTCAGGGGACAGACACACCTACGAGCAGTACTTC,TRBD1,TRBV18,TRBJ2-7,NA
CASSFRGAWDSGNTIYF,TGTGCCAGCAGCTTCCGGGGGGCCTGGGACTCTGGAAACACCATATATTTT,NA,TRBV5-6,TRBJ1-3,NA
CSVEEVTGSGANVLTF,TGCAGCGTTGAGGAGGTCACAGGGTCTGGGGCCAACGTCCTGACTTTC,NA,TRBV29-1,TRBJ2-6,NA
CASSLTGTDTQYF,TGTGCCAGCTCACTTACAGGGACAGATACGCAGTATTTT,NA,TRBV18,TRBJ2-3,NA
CASSTPDRYNEQFF,TGTGCCAGTAGTACCCCCGACAGGTACAATGAGCAGTTCTTC,NA,TRBV19,TRBJ2-1,many
CASSEDRGGETQYF,TGTGCCAGCAGTGAGGACAGGGGAGGAGAGACCCAGTACTTC,TRBD1,TRBV2,TRBJ2-5,NA
CASSLPGLPNEQFF,TGTGCCAGCAGCTTGCCGGGACTACCTAATGAGCAGTTCTTC,TRBD2,TRBV5-5,TRBJ2-1,NA
CASSLGSQETQYF,TGTGCCAGCAGCCTGGGCAGTCAAGAGACCCAGTACTTC,NA,TRBV5-4,TRBJ2-5,NA
CASSLETGRWETQYF,TGCGCCAGCAGCTTGGAAACAGGGCGCTGGGAGACCCAGTACTTC,NA,TRBV5-1,TRBJ2-5,NA
CASSQGQGGGNTIYF,TGTGCCAGCAGCCAAGGACAGGGGGGTGGAAACACCATATATTTT,TRBD1,TRBV11-2,TRBJ1-3,few
CASSSGLAGGYTQYF,TGTGCCAGCAGTTCAGGACTAGCGGGAGGATATACGCAGTATTTT,TRBD2,TRBV27,TRBJ2-3,NA
CASSQNLQGLGIGEQFF,TGTGCCAGCAGCCAGAATCTACAGGGCCTGGGCATCGGTGAGCAGTTCTTC,NA,TRBV5-6,TRBJ2-1,NA
CASTGQLNTEAFF,TGTGCCAGCACTGGACAGTTGAACACTGAAGCTTTCTTT,NA,TRBV7-9,TRBJ1-1,NA
CASSLGLATDTQYF,TGCGCCAGCAGCTTGGGACTAGCCACAGATACGCAGTATTTT,TRBD2,TRBV5-1,TRBJ2-3,NA
CASSNPREGQGSYEQYF,TGTGCCAGCAGCAACCCCCGGGAGGGCCAGGGAAGCTACGAGCAGTACTTC,TRBD2,TRBV7-9,TRBJ2-7,NA
CSASLEANQPQHF,TGCAGTGCTAGTTTGGAGGCTAATCAGCCCCAGCATTTT,NA,TRBV20-1,TRBJ1-5,NA
CASSRQSSGGLGGTGELFF,TGCGCCAGCAGCCGACAAAGTAGCGGGGGATTGGGAGGCACCGGGGAGCTGTTTTTT,TRBD2,TRBV5-1,TRBJ2-2,NA
CASSQTGTIYNEQFF,TGTGCCAGCAGCCAAACCGGGACAATCTACAATGAGCAGTTCTTC,NA,TRBV3-1/TRBV3-2,TRBJ2-1,NA
CASSTGSYNSPLHF,TGTGCCAGCAGCACGGGCTCCTATAATTCACCCCTCCACTTT,NA,TRBV14,TRBJ1-6,medium-sized
CASSGDSTTDEQFF,TGTGCCAGCAGCGGGGACTCTACTACAGATGAGCAGTTCTTC,NA,TRBV2,TRBJ2-1,NA
CASSLFGGTSNQPQHF,TGTGCCAGCAGCTTGTTTGGGGGGACTAGCAATCAGCCCCAGCATTTT,NA,TRBV5-6,TRBJ1-5,NA
CASSSVSPPTTEAFF,TGTGCCAGTAGTTCGGTTTCCCCCCCCACCACTGAAGCTTTCTTT,NA,TRBV19,TRBJ1-1,NA
CASCCGDYTDTQYF,TGTGCCAGCTGCTGTGGGGACTACACAGATACGCAGTATTTT,TRBD2,TRBV18,TRBJ2-3,NA
CAGGPETGGGRSYNEQFF,TGTGCCGGGGGTCCCGAGACAGGGGGCGGTAGGTCCTACAATGAGCAGTTCTTC,TRBD1,TRBV6-4,TRBJ2-1,few
CAISDSGGSAEAFF,TGTGCCATCAGTGACTCCGGTGGTTCCGCTGAAGCTTTCTTT,NA,TRBV10-3,TRBJ1-1,NA
CASSLGTGGNEQYF,TGTGCCAGCAGCCTCGGGACAGGGGGAAACGAGCAGTACTTC,TRBD1,TRBV3-1/TRBV3-2,TRBJ2-7,many
CASSVQEGEQYF,TGTGCCAGCTCAGTACAGGAGGGAGAGCAGTACTTC,NA,TRBV18,TRBJ2-7,NA
CATSDPATGGNQPQHF,TGTGCCACCAGTGACCCTGCAACCGGGGGCAATCAGCCCCAGCATTTT,NA,TRBV24-1,TRBJ1-5,NA
CASSLGLADQETQYF,TGTGCCAGCAGCTTGGGACTAGCAGACCAAGAGACCCAGTACTTC,TRBD2,TRBV5-4,TRBJ2-5,NA
CASSVGAGTSGRANTGELFF,TGTGCCAGCAGCGTAGGGGCCGGGACTAGCGGGAGGGCGAACACCGGGGAGCTGTTTTTT,TRBD2,TRBV9,TRBJ2-2,NA
CASRDRETYNEQFF,TGTGCCAGCAGAGACAGGGAAACCTACAATGAGCAGTTCTTC,TRBD1,TRBV6-5,TRBJ2-1,NA
CASRVPGQGAGEQYF,TGTGCCAGCAGAGTCCCGGGACAGGGTGCGGGCGAGCAGTACTTC,TRBD1,TRBV28,TRBJ2-7,NA
CASCLRAGPDTQYF,TGTGCCAGCTGTTTGCGGGCGGGACCAGATACGCAGTATTTT,NA,TRBV7-2,TRBJ2-3,few
CASSLDRRPYGYTF,TGTGCCAGCAGCTTGGACAGGCGACCCTATGGCTACACCTTC,NA,TRBV5-4,TRBJ1-2,NA
CASSLDAGGPNEQFF,TGCGCCAGCAGCTTGGACGCGGGAGGGCCTAATGAGCAGTTCTTC,TRBD2,TRBV5-1,TRBJ2-1,NA
CASSLTGGTYGYTF,TGTGCCAGCAGTCTTACAGGGGGGACCTATGGCTACACCTTC,TRBD1,TRBV28,TRBJ1-2,once
CASSLTSYEQFF,TGTGCCAGCAGCTTAACTAGCTATGAGCAGTTCTTC,NA,TRBV7-9,TRBJ2-1,NA